This T cell receptor beta chain was recovered during a study of blood T cell repertoires in COVID-19. As for the study in general: The cDNA or gDNA used as material had been derived from T cells, B-cell-depleted T cells, or PBMCs.

CDR1 is MDHEN and CDR2 is SYDVKM in the germline V gene. The V gene lost 10 bases and the J gene lost 8 bases, with 10 bases spanning the gap. There are 10 residues in the CDR3. The table came from immunoSEQ multiplex PCR; TCRdb's copy has only in-frame clones and leaves some out. Of around 270,000 clones listed, about 85% are singletons. The chain is built from TRBV28 and TRBJ2-3; no definite D call. The clonotype was recovered from a human donor with COVID-19, enrolled during active disease. The donor label of this sample is uncertain. Material: peripheral blood. CDR3 in DNA: TGTGCCAACCACACGGGTACGCAGTATTTT. The encoded protein is CANHTGTQYF.